This T cell receptor beta chain was profiled in a study of siplizumab effects on memory and regulatory T cells. In its sample, this clone was seen once. Its specificity is unknown. The assay was immunoSEQ multiplex PCR, and TCRdb's table has in-frame clones only and misses some. Here the sample spans some 96,000 clones, 85% to 95% being singletons. Trimming took 2 bases from V and 1 from J, leaving 16 bases between them. The CDR3 runs to 17 residues. The germline V gene has CDR1 WSHSY and CDR2 SAAADI. The study, taken as a whole, reports: About 80-97% of proliferating CD4+ or CD8+ clones had no assignable naive or memory phenotype. Relative to controls at 25% to 30%, mappable alloreactive CD4+ clones exhibited a mean Treg-derived proportion of approximately 70% with siplizumab.

The receptor comes from a human donor in good health. This sequence joins TRBV10-2 and TRBJ2-3; D is undetermined. The source material was non-Treg CD4+ T cells sorted from blood. CDR3 coding DNA: TGCGCCAGCAGTGAGCCTATAGAAGTAGCCCGCACAGATACGCAGTATTTT. It encodes CASSEPIEVARTDTQYF.